The text below deals with one TCR beta chain. The sample is drawn from a study of long-term antiretroviral therapy in people with HIV. Cryopreserved PBMC, at about 0.85-11 million per sample, were present before DNA extraction. The V end was cut by 1 base, the J end by 6 bases, with 12 bases between. The germline V gene has CDR1 SGHNT and CDR2 YENEEA. The CDR3 has 15 residues. At the survey level, the v3.0 immunoSEQ assay was run. Sequencing used immunoSEQ multiplex PCR; TCRdb keeps in-frame clones, though not all of them. The sample holds 23,000 or so clones; roughly 80% are singletons and the top ten take 11%.

The sequenced sample was unsorted PBMCs, obtained 2.1 years after starting antiretroviral therapy. The clonotype was recovered from a man aged 25-45 years with HIV. The chain links TRBV11-3 to TRBJ2-2, with a tentative D call TRBD1 (6 bases). The CDR3 loop reads CASSLGYRAAGELFF. CDR3 bases: TGTGCCAGCAGCTTAGGTTACAGGGCGGCCGGGGAGCTGTTTTTT.